The 31 T cell receptor beta chains below all came from one sample that was sequenced in a study of shared clonotypes between healthy human individuals. The method was immunoSEQ multiplex PCR; TCRdb's version includes in-frame clones alone and lacks a portion of them. The sample carries about half a million clones, around 79% recorded once. Sequenced sample: PBMCs. Every receptor here comes from a woman in her 40s in good health. Some clones in this sample may be carry-over from other donors' samples.

This chain links TRBV7-3 with TRBJ2-5; D unresolved. This CDR3 comprises 13 residues. V was pared by 5 bases and J by 3 bases, with 10 bases between. In germline, CDR1 is SGHTA, CDR2 FQGTGA. CDR3 loop: CASSAAWEETQYF. The CDR3 DNA reads as TGTGCCAGCAGCGCAGCGTGGGAAGAGACCCAGTACTTC.

This chain links TRBV6-1 with TRBJ2-7; D is ambiguous. With 5 bases removed from V and 2 bases from J, the gap between germline ends came to 13 bases. The CDR3 consists of 14 residues. Germline V gene lookup returns CDR1 MNHNS and CDR2 SASEGT. The DNA of the CDR3 is TGTGCCAGCAGTTGGTCTGGGGTAACCTACGAGCAGTACTTC. This gives the protein CASSWSGVTYEQYF.

V gene TRBV4-1 combines with J gene TRBJ2-2, with TRBD2 as a possible D gene (6 bases). The V and J ends lost 2 bases and 6 bases respectively, with 7 bases between them. The CDR3 totals 13 residues. The germline V gene has CDR1 MGHRA and CDR2 YSYEKL. The CDR3 loop reads CASSQLAPGELFF. CDR3 nucleotide sequence: TGCGCCAGCAGCCAACTAGCGCCCGGGGAGCTGTTTTTT.

This clone was seen only once. This chain links TRBV11-2 with TRBJ2-7; 11 bases align to TRBD2. Germline CDR1 reads SGHAT; CDR2 reads FQNNGV. This CDR3 region has 17 residues. V was clipped by 4 bases and J by 6 bases; unmatched bases: 14. CDR3 loop: CASSSGTALAGGGEQYF. The CDR3, as DNA: TGTGCCAGCAGCTCAGGGACGGCCCTAGCGGGAGGTGGCGAGCAGTACTTC.

Note on this clone: Other DNA sequences in the same sample also yield this CDR3. The chain has TRBV4-1 and TRBJ2-3; D possibly corresponds to TRBD2 (6 bases). The germline gives CDR1 MGHRA, CDR2 YSYEKL. This CDR3 has 15 amino acids. Trimming took 4 bases from V and 5 from J, leaving 16 bases between them. The DNA for the CDR3 is TGCGCCAGCAGCCGCTTAGCGGAGAGGGGAGATACGCAGTATTTT. It yields the protein CASSRLAERGDTQYF.

The gene calls are TRBV9 and TRBJ1-2; the D is unclear. Between the trimmed V and J ends, which lost 3 bases and 8 bases, there was a span of 14 bases. The CDR3 is made up of 13 amino acids. The germline gives CDR1 SGDLS, CDR2 YYNGEE. This CDR3 reads CASSATTFWGYTF. The CDR3, as DNA: TGTGCCAGCAGCGCAACAACCTTCTGGGGCTACACCTTC.

The V call is TRBV28, the J call TRBJ2-3; 11 nucleotides align to TRBD2. This CDR3 region has 16 residues. The germline gives CDR1 MDHEN, CDR2 SYDVKM. V lost 5 bases, J lost 0 bases, and 4 bases stayed unmatched. DNA for the CDR3: TGTGCCAGCAGTCTGGGACTAGCGGCTAGCACAGATACGCAGTATTTT. This codes for CASSLGLAASTDTQYF.

The chain recombines TRBV10-1 with TRBJ1-5; D uncertain. This CDR3 has 13 amino acids. Trimming pared 4 bases from V and 4 bases from J, leaving 8 bases between. Germline V CDR1 and CDR2: WNHNN, SYGVQD (reference sequence). DNA of the CDR3: TGCGCCAGCAGTGCGGCGGCTAATCAGCCCCAGCATTTT. Protein sequence: CASSAAANQPQHF.

CDR3 residues: CASSYSGAHTDTQYF. The CDR3 DNA is TGTGCCAGCAGTTACTCGGGAGCCCACACAGATACGCAGTATTTT. The chain couples TRBV6-5 to TRBJ2-3, with TRBD2 as a possible D gene (5 bases). Germline-derived CDR1 and CDR2 are MNHEY and SVGAGI. There are 15 residues in the CDR3. V lost 0 bases and J lost 2, with 9 bases in between.

This clone was counted between two and nine times. V usage is TRBV6-1 and J usage is TRBJ2-5; D remains ambiguous. Trimming took 4 bases from V and 9 from J, leaving 3 bases between them. Germline lookup yields CDR1 MNHNS and CDR2 SASEGT. The CDR3 runs 9 residues. Here the CDR3 DNA reads TGTGCCAGCAGTGCGCCCCAGTACTTC. Its translation is CASSAPQYF.

With respect to this clone: A read error may be the cause here, since a much bigger clone is one base away. Other DNA sequences in this specimen translate into the identical CDR3. This rearrangement joins TRBV6-1 to TRBJ2-6, with TRBD1 matching 7 bases. Germline CDR1 and CDR2: MNHNS and SASEGT. After removal of 4 bases from V and 2 bases from J, the junction contained 2 bases not matched to a gene. This CDR3 has 15 residues. The DNA of the CDR3 is TGTGCCAGCAGTGGAGGGGGCGCTGGGGCCAACGTCCTGACTTTC. This gives the protein CASSGGGAGANVLTF.

The chain carries TRBV28 and TRBJ2-3, with D possibly TRBD1 on 6 matching bases. The CDR3 is made up of 15 amino acids. Looked up from germline, CDR1 is MDHEN and CDR2 is SYDVKM. The V end was cut by 6 bases, the J end by 1 base, with 14 bases between. The DNA for the CDR3 is TGTGCCAGCAGCCTTACAGGGTATCGCACAGATACGCAGTATTTT. Protein sequence: CASSLTGYRTDTQYF.

The CDR3, as DNA: TGTGCCAGCAGGCGGACAGACCTCTACGAGCAGTACTTC. Translation gives CASRRTDLYEQYF. The chain joins TRBV28 to TRBJ2-7; D is possibly TRBD1 (6 bases). Germline V gives CDR1 MDHEN, CDR2 SYDVKM. V lost 6 bases to trimming and J lost 3 bases, with 12 bases between them. The length of the CDR3 is 13 residues.

This clone was observed once. V is TRBV7-8 and J is TRBJ2-3; D gene unclear. The length of the CDR3 is 13 residues. Trimming shortened V by 5 bases and J by 4 bases, and 10 bases separated the two germline ends. Germline V CDR1 and CDR2: SGHVS, FQNEAQ. CDR3 amino acids: CASSRRSADTQYF. The CDR3 region has the DNA TGTGCCAGCAGCCGAAGATCGGCAGATACGCAGTATTTT.

This chain links TRBV28 with TRBJ2-1; 13 positions agree with TRBD2. V lost 4 bases, J lost 9 bases, and 9 bases stayed unmatched. In germline, CDR1 is MDHEN, CDR2 SYDVKM. The CDR3 extends over 16 amino acids. CDR3 DNA: TGTGCCAGCAGTTCTCGGACTAGCGGGAGACAAACTGAGCAGTTCTTC. This codes for CASSSRTSGRQTEQFF.

V and J are TRBV2 and TRBJ2-3; perhaps TRBD2 as D (5 bases). V was clipped by 1 base and J by 0 bases, with 8 bases between them. The germline gives CDR1 SNHLY, CDR2 FYNNEI. This CDR3 has 15 amino acids. This CDR3 is CASSEEGASTDTQYF. The CDR3 nucleotides read TGTGCCAGCAGTGAAGAGGGAGCTAGCACAGATACGCAGTATTTT.

The rearrangement joins TRBV10-2 to TRBJ2-1, with D possibly TRBD2 on 6 matching bases. This CDR3 is built from 16 residues. The germline V gene encodes CDR1 WSHSY and CDR2 SAAADI. Trimming took 1 base from V and 8 from J, leaving 18 bases between them. CDR3 protein: CASSEWGVYAPHEQFF. DNA for the CDR3: TGCGCCAGCAGTGAGTGGGGGGTCTATGCTCCCCATGAGCAGTTCTTC.

The count of this clone is one. V gene TRBV28 combines with J gene TRBJ1-1; tentatively, D is TRBD1 (6 bases). Germline CDR1 and CDR2: MDHEN and SYDVKM. V was trimmed by 5 bases and J by 4 bases, leaving 20 bases between them. The length of the CDR3 is 16 residues. The DNA of the CDR3 is TGTGCCAGCAGTACAGTCGTGGGGGCCTTTATCACTGAAGCTTTCTTT. Its translation: CASSTVVGAFITEAFF.

This clone was counted at least ten times. The rearrangement uses TRBV6-1 and TRBJ2-5, with TRBD1 identical over 10 bases. The V gene's germline CDR1 is MNHNS and CDR2 SASEGT. V shed 2 bases and J 4 bases; nucleotides not matched to a gene: 4. The length of the CDR3 is 15 residues. CDR3 coding DNA: TGTGCCAGCAGTGAAATCGGGACAGGGGCAGAGACCCAGTACTTC. It specifies CASSEIGTGAETQYF.

Points on this clone: The sample carries other DNA sequences with the same CDR3. The chain has TRBV19 and TRBJ1-2; 8 bases match TRBD1. The CDR3 covers 15 residues. V lost 1 base to trimming and J lost 3 bases; unmatched junction nucleotides: 4. Germline values: CDR1 LNHDA, CDR2 SQIVND (reference sequence). The CDR3 spells CASSIGGQGDYGYTF. In nucleotides, the CDR3 is TGTGCCAGTAGTATAGGTGGACAGGGAGACTATGGCTACACCTTC.

A word on this clone: In the same sample, other DNA sequences code for this CDR3. CDR3 protein: CASSSGTSGYEQYF. CDR3 nucleotide sequence: TGTGCCAGCAGTTCCGGGACTAGCGGGTACGAGCAGTACTTC. The chain uses TRBV6-5 and TRBJ2-7, with TRBD2 identical over 12 bases. The germline CDR1 and CDR2 sequences are MNHEY and SVGAGI. There are 14 residues in the CDR3. The V segment lost 4 bases and the J segment 4 bases; nucleotides outside the gene matches: 2.

This clone was picked up a small number of times. The CDR3 DNA reads as TGTGCCAGCAACCCAGGGAGCTCTGGAAACACCATATATTTT. Residues: CASNPGSSGNTIYF. This chain joins TRBV6-6 and TRBJ1-3; D might be TRBD1 (5 bases). The V and J ends lost 7 bases and 0 bases respectively, with 10 bases between them. CDR1 is MNHNY, CDR2 SVGAGI, per germline (reference sequence). The CDR3 runs 14 residues.

The chain is built from TRBV29-1 and TRBJ2-3, with 8 bases matching TRBD1. V was pared by 4 bases and J by 2 bases, with 8 bases of the junction left unmatched. Per germline, CDR1 SQVTM and CDR2 ANQGSEA. CDR3 length: 15 amino acids. DNA of the CDR3: TGCAGCGTTGGGAAGGGCAGGGGGCCCACAGATACGCAGTATTTT. Amino acids: CSVGKGRGPTDTQYF.

This sequence joins TRBV10-3 and TRBJ1-5, with D unclear. Germline values: CDR1 ENHRY, CDR2 SYGVKD. Trimming removed 5 bases from V and 6 bases from J, with 14 bases in between. This CDR3 region has 14 residues. This CDR3 reads CAISPRSLGQPQHF. DNA of the CDR3: TGTGCCATCAGTCCAAGGTCGCTGGGTCAGCCCCAGCATTTT.

The rearrangement links TRBV19 to TRBJ1-1; D is possibly TRBD1 (5 bases). There are 14 residues in the CDR3. Germline V CDR1 and CDR2: LNHDA, SQIVND (reference sequence). V lost 5 bases and J 1 base, leaving 11 bases between the germline ends. DNA of the CDR3: TGTGCCAGTAGTTTCCGGGGCACGAACACTGAAGCTTTCTTT. Translated: CASSFRGTNTEAFF.

This clone was detected a few times. V gene TRBV7-2 combines with J gene TRBJ2-5, with D hard to call. V lost 3 bases and J lost 3, with 5 bases in between. The CDR3 is 12 amino acids. Germline loops: CDR1 SGHTA, CDR2 FQGNSA. CDR3 bases: TGTGCCAGCAGCTTCCAGGAAGAGACCCAGTACTTC. Translated: CASSFQEETQYF.

This chain's CDR3 is CASSGIYYEQYF. CDR3 DNA sequence: TGCGCCAGCAGCGGGATATATTACGAGCAGTACTTC. The chain is built from TRBV5-1 and TRBJ2-5; no clear D. The J call may be mistaken, given a closer DNA end match to TRBJ2-7. Germline-derived CDR1 and CDR2 are SGHRS and YFSETQ. The CDR3 has 12 residues.

As regards this clone: A far more abundant clone sits one base away, making this likely a read error. The V gene is TRBV9, the J gene TRBJ1-1, with D unresolved. Per the germline V gene, CDR1 is SGDLS and CDR2 is YYNGEE. Trimming stripped 4 bases from V and 9 bases from J, with 7 bases between. There are 10 residues in the CDR3. This CDR3 reads CASSIRKAFF. CDR3 nucleotide sequence: TGTGCCAGCAGCATCCGGAAAGCTTTCTTT.

This sequence joins TRBV7-6 and TRBJ2-1, with TRBD1 matching 9 bases. The J segment lost 9 bases and the V segment lost 4 bases, leaving 4 bases of the junction unmatched. The CDR3 contains 13 residues. CDR1 is SGHVS and CDR2 is FNYEAQ in the germline V gene. CDR3 residues: CASSYTGGVEQFF. As DNA, the CDR3 is TGTGCCAGCAGCTATACAGGGGGCGTTGAGCAGTTCTTC.

CDR3 in amino acids: CASSLVPGGGTSYEQYF. For the CDR3, the DNA is TGTGCCAGCAGCTTGGTCCCTGGTGGAGGGACATCCTACGAGCAGTACTTC. The gene calls are TRBV5-6 and TRBJ2-7; TRBD1 or TRBD2 may be the D gene (6 bases each). Germline V lookup: CDR1 SGHDT, CDR2 YYEEEE. CDR3 length equals 17 residues. The germline V and J ends were trimmed by 0 bases and 1 base, with 17 bases remaining between them. Combining the CDR3 with reference TRBV5-6 and TRBJ2-7 gives the whole variable domain DAGVTQSPTHLIKTRGQQVTLRCSPKSGHDTVSWYQQALGQGPQFIFQYYEEEERQRGNFPDRFSGHQFPNYSSELNVNALLLGDSALYLCASSLVPGGGTSYEQYFGPGTRLTVT.

The rearrangement links TRBV29-1 to TRBJ2-6, with D uncertain. Between the trimmed V and J ends, which lost 7 bases and 0 bases, there was a span of 7 bases. Germline loops: CDR1 SQVTM, CDR2 ANQGSEA. The CDR3 spans 13 residues. CDR3: CSAQDSGANVLTF. For the CDR3, the DNA is TGCAGCGCCCAGGACTCTGGGGCCAACGTCCTGACTTTC. Supplemented by reference TRBV29-1 and TRBJ2-6, the full variable domain reads SAVISQKPSRDICQRGTSLTIQCQVDSQVTMMFWYRQQPGQSLTLIATANQGSEATYESGFVIDKFPISRPNLTFSTLTVSNMSPEDSSIYLCSAQDSGANVLTFGAGSRLTVL.